This T cell receptor beta chain was sequenced for a study of T cells in Graves' hyperthyroidism and ophthalmopathy. This clonotype came up many times. The definition of stable Graves' hyperthyroidism was no ophthalmopathy progression within 18 months. CDR3 length: 15 amino acids. CDR1 and CDR2 from the germline V gene are MDHEN and SYDVKM. Trimming took 5 bases from V and 5 from J, leaving 19 bases between them. Amplification of TCR beta CDR3 regions was performed using RNA transcripts as template. The HTBI primer set drove a first-round RT-PCR of the TCR CDR3. TCRdb analysed the multiplex PCR reads with MiXCR anew, one entry per CDR3 protein. The sample consists of some 510,000 distinct CDR3 sequences, around 20% of them appearing once.

This chain uses TRBV28 with TRBJ2-7; unclear D gene. The sequencing sample was made of blood. The sequence came from a young man with Graves' hyperthyroidism. The CDR3 reads CASSLSRILGDEQYF. CDR3 coding DNA: TGTGCCAGCAGTCTGTCTCGTATCTTGGGTGACGAGCAGTACTTC.